A single sample is the source of the 32 T cell receptor beta chains below, sequenced in a study of T cells in women clearing cervical HPV infection. Data came from immunoSEQ multiplex PCR; TCRdb stores just in-frame clones and leaves some out. The listing contains approximately 35,000 clones. Sample: blood buffy coat. All receptors derive from a woman aged 18 to 69 with a cervical HPV16 infection that either progressed to CIN3+ or cleared (not recorded which).

A note on this clone: The CDR3 goes on 3 residues after the read ends, and that part is filled in from the germline J gene. The J gene is TRBJ1-1, the V gene TRBV7-2; D is perhaps TRBD1 (5 bases). The CDR3 length is 14 residues. Trimming stripped 5 bases from V and 0 bases from J, with 10 bases between. From germline, CDR1 is SGHTA and CDR2 FQGNSA. CDR3 DNA, as far as it was read: TGTGCCAGCAGCGTCGACAGAATGAACACTGAA. It yields the protein CASSVDRMNTE. The complete CDR3 protein is CASSVDRMNTEAFF. Full variable domain (rest looked up from reference TRBV7-2 and TRBJ1-1): GAGVSQSPSNKVTEKGKDVELRCDPISGHTALYWYRQSLGQGLEFLIYFQGNSAPDKSGLPSDRFSAERTGGSVSTLTIQRTQQEDSAVYLCASSVDRMNTEAFFGQGTRLTVV.

For this clone: The sequenced fragment ends 3 residues before the CDR3 boundary, so the rest is inferred from the germline J gene. The chain couples TRBV6-1 to TRBJ1-2; 10 bases align to TRBD1. Trimming at V came to 1 base and at J to 4 bases, leaving 0 bases not matched to a gene. This CDR3 contains 14 residues. Germline loops: CDR1 MNHNS, CDR2 SASEGT. CDR3 protein: CASSEGTGGYGYTF. The DNA read from the CDR3 is TGTGCCAGCAGTGAAGGGACAGGGGGCTATGGC.

Regarding this clone: The read terminates 3 residues ahead of where the CDR3 ends, so the germline J gene completes it. J is TRBJ2-1 and V is TRBV19, with 8 bases identical to TRBD2. With 3 bases clipped from V and 0 bases from J, the junction kept 1 base outside the gene matches. The CDR3 contains 15 residues. From germline, CDR1 is LNHDA and CDR2 SQIVND (reference sequence). The CDR3 here is CASSISGGSYNEQFF. The covered CDR3 bases are TGTGCCAGTAGTATCAGCGGGGGCTCCTACAATGAG.

A remark on this clone: The CDR3 extends 3 residues past the end of the read, so its final part is completed from the germline J gene. The genes are TRBV5-6 and TRBJ2-5; TRBD1 matches 10 bases. Germline CDR1 SGHDT, CDR2 YYEEEE. The CDR3 sequence is 15 residues long. V was pared by 4 bases and J by 3 bases, with 6 bases of the junction left unmatched. The sequenced CDR3 bases are TGTGCCAGCAGCCGACCCGGGACAGGGGAAGAGACC. This codes for CASSRPGTGEET. In full, the CDR3 reads CASSRPGTGEETQYF.

Comments on this clone: Sequencing ends 3 residues short of the CDR3 end; the germline J gene provides the rest. The chain couples TRBV5-4 to TRBJ2-5, with 8 bases lining up with TRBD2. Germline CDR1 reads SGHNT; CDR2 reads YYREEE (reference sequence). CDR3 size: 14 residues. The J segment lost 5 bases and the V segment lost 2 bases, leaving 5 bases of the junction unmatched. The CDR3: CASSFSGKRETQYF. The covered CDR3 bases are TGTGCCAGCAGCTTTAGCGGGAAGCGGGAGACC.

In regard to this clone: Read sequence stops 3 residues before the CDR3 end, and the germline J gene provides the missing end. V gene TRBV18 combines with J gene TRBJ2-5; D is undetermined. The CDR3 length is 13 residues. Germline assignment: CDR1 KGHSH and CDR2 LQKENI. V was trimmed by 2 bases and J by 5 bases, leaving 9 bases between them. The CDR3 is CASSPGLTETQYF. CDR3 DNA (partial): TGTGCCAGCTCACCAGGGCTTACCGAGACC.

As for this clone: The read stops 3 residues short of the end of the CDR3; the missing end is completed from the germline J gene. V is TRBV12-5 and J is TRBJ2-3; 7 bases match TRBD1. CDR1 is LGHNT and CDR2 is FRNRAP in the germline V gene. The CDR3 contains 18 residues. Germline trimming cut 6 bases from V and 7 bases from J; bases unmatched to any gene: 22. CDR3 bases read: TGTGCTAGTGGCCCGCAAACAGGGGTCCACCGGGCCTCCAATACG. It is translated as CASGPQTGVHRASNT. The CDR3 as a whole reads CASGPQTGVHRASNTQYF.

With respect to this clone: Coverage ceases 3 residues before the CDR3 finishes, and the germline J gene fills in the end. J is TRBJ2-4 and V is TRBV6-2 or TRBV6-3, with a weak D call TRBD2 (7 bases). Germline loops: CDR1 MNHEY, CDR2 SVGEGT. V lost 2 bases and J lost 2, with 13 bases in between. The CDR3 runs to 16 residues. The CDR3 DNA, read in part, is TGTGCCAGCAGTTACAGGGGGGGGCAATCCAAAAACATT. It is translated as CASSYRGGQSKNI. The whole CDR3 protein reads CASSYRGGQSKNIQYF.

Comments on this clone: The CDR3 end lies 3 residues beyond the end of the read and is filled in from the germline J gene. The chain is built from TRBV20-1 and TRBJ2-7; D remains unclear. CDR1 is DFQATT and CDR2 is SNEGSKA in the germline V gene (reference sequence). This CDR3 has 14 amino acids. Trimming cost V 5 bases and J 1 base, with 15 bases left between them. The CDR3 DNA, read in part, is TGCAGTGCTCCCGGTCTTATCTCTTCCTACGAG. It yields the protein CSAPGLISSYE. The whole CDR3 region reads CSAPGLISSYEQYF.

Note on this clone: The read terminates 3 residues ahead of where the CDR3 ends, so the germline J gene completes it. The chain couples TRBV10-3 to TRBJ1-2; 7 bases are a match to TRBD1. The V and J ends lost 7 bases and 4 bases, in that order; junction bases with no gene match: 3. Germline CDR1 ENHRY, CDR2 SYGVKD. CDR3 length: 12 amino acids. The DNA read from the CDR3 is TGTGCCATCAACGGGACAGCCTATGGC. Protein: CAINGTAYG. The whole CDR3 is CAINGTAYGYTF.

For this clone: Sequencing ends 3 residues short of the CDR3 end; the germline J gene provides the rest. The rearrangement uses TRBV14 and TRBJ2-3, with a tentative D call TRBD1 (5 bases). The CDR3 contains 15 residues. V lost 3 bases to trimming and J lost 0 bases, with 10 bases between them. Germline CDR1 SGHDN, CDR2 FVKESK. The CDR3 bases that were read are TGTGCCAGCAGCCAGGGGCGGATAAGCACAGATACG. Translating it yields CASSQGRISTDT. The whole CDR3 region reads CASSQGRISTDTQYF. The full variable domain, its missing parts supplied by reference TRBV14 and TRBJ2-3, is EAGVTQFPSHSVIEKGQTVTLRCDPISGHDNLYWYRRVMGKEIKFLLHFVKESKQDESGMPNNRFLAERTGGTYSTLKVQPAELEDSGVYFCASSQGRISTDTQYFGPGTRLTVL.

Of note for this clone: One junction end disagrees with the germline gene, perhaps due to a read error. With the read ending 3 residues before the CDR3 end, the germline J gene is used to fill in that end. This rearrangement joins TRBV18 to TRBJ1-6; D unresolved. Germline CDR1 KGHSH, CDR2 LQKENI. There are 18 residues in the CDR3. This CDR3 is CASSPNPTLYSNNSPLHF. The part of the CDR3 DNA that was read is TGTGCCAGCTCACCAAATCCAACCCTATACTCCAATAATTCACCC. The complete variable domain, with remaining parts taken from reference TRBV18 and TRBJ1-6, reads NAGVMQNPRHLVRRRGQEARLRCSPMKGHSHVYWYRQLPEEGLKFMVYLQKENIIDESGMPKERFSAEFPKEGPSILRIQQVVRGDSAAYFCASSPNPTLYSNNSPLHFGNGTRLTVT.

Notes on this clone: The DNA ends 3 residues before the CDR3 does, and the rest of the CDR3 is filled in from the germline J gene. The chain couples TRBV7-2 to TRBJ2-1; TRBD2 aligns across 8 bases. V lost 5 bases, J lost 6 bases, and 6 bases stayed unmatched. Germline-derived CDR1 and CDR2 are SGHTA and FQGNSA. The CDR3 totals 14 residues. Incomplete CDR3 DNA: TGTGCCAGCAGCGGGAGCGGGAGCTCCAATGAG. Translated, it gives CASSGSGSSNE. The whole CDR3 sequence reads CASSGSGSSNEQFF.

With respect to this clone: The read terminates 3 residues before the CDR3 end, so the remaining end is supplied by the germline J gene. The chain couples TRBV20-1 to TRBJ2-3; D is ambiguous. The V end was cut by 6 bases, the J end by 1 base, with 11 bases between. This CDR3 has 13 amino acids. Germline V lookup: CDR1 DFQATT, CDR2 SNEGSKA (reference sequence). The CDR3 sequence is CSAAAGGTDTQYF. Incomplete CDR3 DNA: TGCAGTGCCGCTGCAGGCGGCACAGATACG.

In regard to this clone: The CDR3 extends 3 residues past the end of the read, so its final part is completed from the germline J gene. The chain couples TRBV2 to TRBJ2-7; no firm D call. Germline lookup yields CDR1 SNHLY and CDR2 FYNNEI. V was trimmed by 9 bases and J by 0 bases, leaving 12 bases between them. The CDR3 extends over 13 amino acids. The sequenced part of the CDR3 DNA is TGTGCCAGAGGGCATAGGAGCTCCTACGAG. Translating gives CARGHRSSYE. The complete CDR3 sequence is CARGHRSSYEQYF.

Notes on this clone: The read ends 3 residues before the CDR3 terminus; that terminus is restored from the germline J gene. J is TRBJ1-2 and V is TRBV5-1; weak D call: TRBD1 (5 bases). Germline V CDR1 and CDR2: SGHRS, YFSETQ. Trimming took off 4 bases at V and 5 bases at J, with 21 bases between the two ends. The CDR3 sequence is 16 residues long. The sequenced part of the CDR3 DNA is TGCGCCAGCAGCCCAGTGGTGGGGCGGAGGGGATATGGC. Protein: CASSPVVGRRGYG. The CDR3 in its entirety is CASSPVVGRRGYGYTF.

On this clone: The junction departs from the called germline gene at one end, perhaps through a read error. The CDR3 is cut off 3 residues early in the read; its end comes from the germline J gene. V gene TRBV4-2 combines with J gene TRBJ2-7, with 7 bases that match TRBD1. The CDR3 runs 15 residues. CDR1 is LGHNA and CDR2 is YNFKEQ in the germline V gene. Incomplete CDR3 DNA: TGCGCCAGCAGCCAAGCCAGGACAGGTTCCTACGAG. It yields the protein CASSQARTGSYE. The full CDR3 protein is CASSQARTGSYEQYF.

For this clone: The CDR3 end lies 3 residues beyond the end of the read and is filled in from the germline J gene. The chain couples TRBV6-1 to TRBJ1-2, with unresolved D. This CDR3 comprises 14 residues. From germline, CDR1 is MNHNS and CDR2 SASEGT. The part of the CDR3 DNA that was read is TGTGCCAGCAGTGAACTAGCGGGAGCAGATACC. Translated: CASSELAGADT. The whole CDR3 sequence reads CASSELAGADTYTF.

Of note for this clone: The read ends 3 residues early relative to the CDR3; the germline J gene fills the gap. The chain couples TRBV2 to TRBJ2-2; weak D call: TRBD2 (6 bases). There are 14 residues in the CDR3. Germline V CDR1 and CDR2: SNHLY, FYNNEI. The germline V and J ends were trimmed by 6 bases and 7 bases, with 15 bases remaining between them. The CDR3 here is CASRWGEDNGELFF. The CDR3 bases that were read are TGTGCCAGCAGGTGGGGGGAAGATAACGGGGAG.

About this clone: The read terminates 3 residues ahead of where the CDR3 ends, so the germline J gene completes it. The gene calls are TRBV6-4 and TRBJ2-3, with 14 bases aligning to TRBD2. The CDR3 totals 18 residues. V gave up 0 bases and J gave up 1 base; unmatched junction bases: 3. CDR1 and CDR2 (germline): MRHNA, SNTAGT. CDR3 residues: CASSDSPTSGGGTDTQYF. The part of the CDR3 DNA that was read is TGTGCCAGCAGTGACTCGCCGACTAGCGGGGGGGGCACAGATACG.

On this clone itself: A junction boundary mismatches the germline segment, possibly from a read error. With the read ending 3 residues before the CDR3 end, the germline J gene is used to fill in that end. The chain uses TRBV4-2 and TRBJ2-6; D gene unclear. CDR1 and CDR2 (germline): LGHNA, YNFKEQ. This CDR3 region has 16 residues. Here the CDR3 reads CASSPRLLTGANVLTF. The sequenced CDR3 bases are TGCGCCAGCAGCCCTCGACTTTTAACCGGGGCCAACGTC.

As regards this clone: From the germline J gene comes the end of the CDR3, since the read stops 3 residues before it. The rearrangement joins TRBV12-5 to TRBJ2-5, with TRBD1 identical over 10 bases. Trimming cost V 6 bases and J 5 bases; bases outside gene matches: 6. The CDR3 loop spans 14 amino acids. In germline, CDR1 is LGHNT, CDR2 FRNRAP. Partial CDR3 DNA: TGTGCTAGTGGATACGGGACAGGGGCCGAGACC. Translated: CASGYGTGAET. The whole CDR3 protein is CASGYGTGAETQYF.

About this clone: The CDR3 extends 3 residues past the end of the read, so its final part is completed from the germline J gene. V is TRBV19 and J is TRBJ2-3; 13 bases fit TRBD2. V shed 5 bases and J 5 bases; nucleotides not matched to a gene: 7. CDR3 size: 16 residues. Germline assignment: CDR1 LNHDA and CDR2 SQIVND (reference sequence). This chain's CDR3 is CASSFRLAGGKDTQYF. CDR3 DNA (partial): TGTGCCAGTAGTTTCCGACTAGCGGGAGGAAAAGATACG.

With respect to this clone: The read finishes 3 residues shy of the CDR3 end, and the germline J gene is used to complete it. The V gene is TRBV11-2, the J gene TRBJ1-6; 9 nucleotides align to TRBD1. The CDR3 contains 14 residues. The V segment lost 5 bases and the J segment 8 bases; nucleotides outside the gene matches: 4. Germline V gene lookup returns CDR1 SGHAT and CDR2 FQNNGV. The part of the CDR3 DNA that was read is TGTGCCAGCAGCCCCGGGACAGGGTATTCACCC. As protein: CASSPGTGYSP. Given in full, the CDR3 is CASSPGTGYSPLHF.

Worth noting for this clone: The CDR3 is cut off 3 residues early in the read; its end comes from the germline J gene. The chain couples TRBV5-1 to TRBJ1-2; 7 bases match TRBD1. With V trimmed by 4 bases and J by 4 bases, 7 bases remained unmatched. The CDR3 loop spans 14 amino acids. CDR1 SGHRS and CDR2 YFSETQ come from the germline V gene. The sequenced CDR3 bases are TGCGCCAGCAGCCCGGCCGGACAGGTCTATGGC. Its protein is CASSPAGQVYG. The entire CDR3 is CASSPAGQVYGYTF.

Note on this clone: The read gets to within 3 residues of the CDR3 end, and the germline J gene fills in the rest. The rearrangement uses TRBV5-1 and TRBJ1-1, with TRBD1 as a possible D gene (6 bases). Germline CDR1 and CDR2: SGHRS and YFSETQ. The V gene lost 2 bases and the J gene lost 0 bases, with 14 bases spanning the gap. CDR3 length equals 16 residues. Incomplete CDR3 DNA: TGCGCCAGCAGCTTCACGCCCGACAGGTTGAACACTGAA. Amino acid sequence: CASSFTPDRLNTE. The whole CDR3 is CASSFTPDRLNTEAFF.

About this clone itself: The CDR3 end is not reached by the read, which stops 3 residues before it; the germline J gene fills it in. The chain uses TRBV15 and TRBJ1-1; perhaps TRBD1 as D (5 bases). The CDR3 is 15 amino acids. Trimming took 0 bases from V and 5 from J, leaving 13 bases between them. The germline V gene has CDR1 LNHNV and CDR2 YYDKDF (reference sequence). The CDR3 loop reads CATSRDLGGGTEAFF. The DNA read from the CDR3 is TGTGCCACCAGCAGAGATTTGGGGGGAGGTACTGAA.

A remark on this clone: Read data end 3 residues before the CDR3 end; the end is taken from the germline J gene. V usage is TRBV4-1 and J usage is TRBJ2-3, with 10 bases identical to TRBD1. In germline, CDR1 is MGHRA, CDR2 YSYEKL. This CDR3 comprises 16 residues. V lost 2 bases to trimming and J lost 3 bases; unmatched junction nucleotides: 5. Incomplete CDR3 DNA: TGCGCCAGCAGCCAATTGGGGACAGGGGTAACAGATACG. It is translated as CASSQLGTGVTDT. The whole CDR3 reads CASSQLGTGVTDTQYF.

About this clone: The read terminates 3 residues ahead of where the CDR3 ends, so the germline J gene completes it. The chain combines TRBV20-1 with TRBJ1-1; a possible D gene is TRBD1 (5 bases). Germline CDR1 and CDR2: DFQATT and SNEGSKA (reference sequence). The germline V and J ends were trimmed by 0 bases and 3 bases, with 11 bases remaining between them. The CDR3 contains 14 residues. The CDR3 is CSARDPRGDTEAFF. CDR3 DNA, as far as it was read: TGCAGTGCTAGAGATCCTCGAGGGGACACTGAA.

Partial CDR3 DNA: TGCAGTGCGCGGGGCTCCGTGGATACG. This gives the protein CSARGSVDT. The CDR3 in its entirety is CSARGSVDTQYF. The chain couples TRBV20-1 to TRBJ2-3, with D perhaps TRBD2 (6 bases). The observed sequence ends 3 residues before the CDR3 terminus, with the missing tail filled in from the germline J gene. V lost 6 bases and J lost 6, with 13 bases in between. The CDR3 has 12 residues. Germline-derived CDR1 and CDR2 are DFQATT and SNEGSKA (reference sequence).

Concerning this clone: The read comes to an end 3 residues before the CDR3 does, leaving the germline J gene to fill in the end. The genes are TRBV2 and TRBJ2-2; D gene ambiguous. The CDR3 loop spans 17 amino acids. V lost 5 bases and J lost 3, with 19 bases in between. CDR1 and CDR2 from the germline V gene are SNHLY and FYNNEI. The CDR3 region is CASSPSLAGRYTGELFF. CDR3 DNA (partial): TGTGCCAGCAGTCCCAGTTTGGCAGGCCGGTACACCGGGGAG.

A remark on this clone: The read comes to an end 3 residues before the CDR3 does, leaving the germline J gene to fill in the end. The chain couples TRBV6-1 to TRBJ1-2, with a weak D call TRBD1 (5 bases). CDR1 and CDR2 (germline): MNHNS, SASEGT. The CDR3 runs 13 residues. The CDR3 region is CASSDVGALGYTF. The CDR3 DNA, read in part, is TGTGCCAGCAGTGATGTAGGGGCATTAGGC.